The 10 T cell receptor beta chains below all came from one sample that was sequenced in a study of Ad26.COV2.S vaccination and SARS-CoV-2 variants (dated by TCRdb to the early 2020s). In the paper's terms, the treatment or condition label means: approximately 18 received Ad26.COV2.S at low or high dose, single or two shots; about five received placebo; per-sample allocation not given. Repertoires of vaccine and placebo recipients were sequenced from samples collected on day 63 after the first injection. The library was obtained by the immunoSEQ multiplex PCR assay. Held by TCRdb, this immuneACCESS table contains in-frame sequences only and omits some clones. Under half of the omission traces to an unresolved V gene where checked; the cause of the rest is unknown. The sample table holds 380,000 or so clones, of which 83% were seen once. Approximately 7% of the sample belongs to the ten largest clones.

Sequences were derived from peripheral blood, sampled in a trial of Ad26.COV2.S vaccine versus placebo. The receptors here all came from a person aged 18-60 years who received the Ad26.COV2.S COVID-19 vaccine or a placebo.

The chain employs TRBV11-2 and TRBJ1-5; D remains unclear. Deletions cut 0 bases from V and 0 bases from J, with 6 bases between. This CDR3 is built from 15 residues. Germline loops: CDR1 SGHAT, CDR2 FQNNGV. The CDR3 loop reads CASSLEGYSNQPQHF. The CDR3, as DNA: TGTGCCAGCAGCTTAGAAGGATATAGCAATCAGCCCCAGCATTTT.

The chain has TRBV7-9 and TRBJ1-2; 11 nucleotides agree with TRBD1. CDR1 is SEHNR and CDR2 is FQNEAQ in the germline V gene (reference sequence). Losses at the gene ends were 4 bases for V and 0 bases for J; bases not matched to a gene: 1. The CDR3 sequence is 15 residues long. The CDR3: CASSWGQGANYGYTF. CDR3 DNA: TGTGCCAGCAGCTGGGGACAGGGGGCTAACTATGGCTACACCTTC.

The V call is TRBV11-1, the J call TRBJ1-6; TRBD1 matches 7 bases. Germline V gene data show CDR1 as SGHAT and CDR2 as FQDESV (reference sequence). J lost 7 bases, V lost 2 bases, and 8 bases had no gene match. The CDR3 totals 16 residues. For the CDR3, the DNA is TGTGCCAGCAGCTTATCCGGACAGGCCCGAAATTCACCCCTCCACTTT. It is translated as CASSLSGQARNSPLHF.

The rearrangement uses TRBV5-6 and TRBJ2-7; D is perhaps TRBD1 or TRBD2 (5 bases each). Trimming removed 4 bases at V and 6 bases at J, with 17 bases between. This CDR3 region has 14 residues. CDR1 SGHDT and CDR2 YYEEEE come from the germline V gene. This CDR3 reads CASSTGRLPGEQYF. Here the CDR3 DNA reads TGTGCCAGCAGCACGGGACGACTGCCGGGCGAGCAGTACTTC.

The chain is built from TRBV24-1 and TRBJ2-7; tentatively, D is TRBD2 (6 bases). Trimming took off 3 bases at V and 0 bases at J, with 11 bases between the two ends. Looked up from germline, CDR1 is KGHDR and CDR2 is SFDVKD. This CDR3 is 15 amino acids long. The CDR3 region has the DNA TGTGCCACCAGTGATACGCGGGACTCCTCCTACGAGCAGTACTTC. As protein: CATSDTRDSSYEQYF.

The rearrangement joins TRBV5-1 to TRBJ1-6, with unresolved D. With 4 bases removed from V and 7 bases from J, the gap between germline ends came to 15 bases. The CDR3 has 15 residues. CDR1 and CDR2 (germline): SGHRS, YFSETQ. In DNA form, the CDR3 reads TGCGCCAGCAGCCTAGCCCAGGTGGAAAATTCACCCCTCCACTTT. Translated: CASSLAQVENSPLHF.

This clone was picked up a small number of times. The chain has TRBV19 and TRBJ1-5; no firm D call. V was pared by 6 bases and J by 2 bases, with 11 bases between. Germline CDR1 LNHDA, CDR2 SQIVND (reference sequence). The CDR3 has 14 amino acids. The CDR3 spells CASRSGYGNQPQHF. The CDR3 nucleotides read TGTGCCAGTAGGAGCGGGTACGGCAATCAGCCCCAGCATTTT.

The genes are TRBV10-2 and TRBJ2-5; tentative D call: TRBD1 (5 bases). This CDR3 is built from 12 residues. Germline V gene data show CDR1 as WSHSY and CDR2 as SAAADI. V was shortened by 3 bases and J by 10 bases, with 12 bases between the two germline ends. DNA for the CDR3: TGCGCCAGCAGTGACAAGTGGGGCTACCAGTACTTC. It specifies CASSDKWGYQYF.

The rearrangement uses TRBV5-1 and TRBJ2-3, with a weak D call TRBD1 (6 bases). The V end lost 3 bases, the J end lost 2 bases, and 10 bases lay between the germline ends. There are 14 residues in the CDR3. Germline V gene sequence: CDR1 SGHRS, CDR2 YFSETQ. CDR3 protein: CASSWAGATDTQYF. The CDR3 DNA reads as TGCGCCAGCAGCTGGGCAGGGGCCACAGATACGCAGTATTTT.

This clone was seen once. Other DNA sequences of this sample code for an identical CDR3. The rearrangement joins TRBV5-1 to TRBJ1-1; unclear D gene. Trimming took 3 bases from V and 1 from J, leaving 10 bases between them. The germline V gene has CDR1 SGHRS and CDR2 YFSETQ. There are 14 residues in the CDR3. Here the CDR3 DNA reads TGCGCCAGCAGCTCCCCGACGGGGAACACTGAAGCTTTCTTT. Encoded protein: CASSSPTGNTEAFF.